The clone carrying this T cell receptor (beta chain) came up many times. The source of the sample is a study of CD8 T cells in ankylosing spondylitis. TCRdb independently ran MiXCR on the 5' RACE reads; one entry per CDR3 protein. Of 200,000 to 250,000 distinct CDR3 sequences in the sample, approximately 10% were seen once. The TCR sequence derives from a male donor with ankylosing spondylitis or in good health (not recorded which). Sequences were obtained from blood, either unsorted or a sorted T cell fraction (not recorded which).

The CDR3 sequence is CASKGRMTSGVFDEQFF. In DNA, the CDR3 is TGTGCCAGCAAAGGAAGGATGACTAGCGGGGTTTTCGATGAGCAGTTCTTC. J is TRBJ2-1 and V is TRBV28; 11 bases match TRBD2. Looked up from germline, CDR1 is MDHEN and CDR2 is SYDVKM. The CDR3 contains 17 residues. Trimming at V came to 7 bases and at J to 8 bases, leaving 16 bases not matched to a gene.